The next 14 T cell receptor beta chains were all read from a single sample in a study of T cell changes during pregnancy in multiple sclerosis. Method: immunoSEQ multiplex PCR; TCRdb's copy keeps in-frame clones and lacks some. The sample lists more than 55,000 clones; 80% to 95% were seen once. This sample comprised peripheral blood, obtained in the first trimester of pregnancy. The source is a female donor with multiple sclerosis, enrolled in a pregnancy study.

The V gene is TRBV10-2, the J gene TRBJ1-1, with 10 bases aligning to TRBD1. The ends lost 8 bases at V and 1 base at J; junction bases unmatched: 10. The CDR3 is 16 amino acids. Germline V lookup: CDR1 WSHSY, CDR2 SAAADI. CDR3 coding DNA: TGCGCCAGCGGGACCTGGGACAGGGGTGCGAACACTGAAGCTTTCTTT. Its protein is CASGTWDRGANTEAFF.

V gene TRBV5-4 combines with J gene TRBJ1-2; 7 positions match TRBD1. This CDR3 is built from 14 residues. Germline values: CDR1 SGHNT, CDR2 YYREEE (reference sequence). V shed 4 bases and J 4 bases; nucleotides not matched to a gene: 7. This chain's CDR3 is CASSPGTELYGYTF. The CDR3 nucleotides read TGTGCCAGCAGCCCTGGGACAGAACTCTATGGCTACACCTTC.

As concerns this clone: Mismatch with germline at one junction end may stem from a read error. This rearrangement joins TRBV4-2 to TRBJ1-1; no firm D call. Germline V gene sequence: CDR1 LGHNA, CDR2 YNFKEQ. CDR3 length: 15 amino acids. The chain's CDR3 is CAGSQALGTLTEAFF. In DNA form, the CDR3 reads TGTGCCGGCAGCCAAGCCCTCGGTACTTTGACTGAAGCTTTCTTT.

This clone has a handful of counts. The J gene is TRBJ2-1, the V gene TRBV6-4, with TRBD2 identical over 15 bases. Germline CDR1 and CDR2: MRHNA and SNTAGT. V trimming: 3 bases; J trimming: 7 bases; junction bases outside the gene matches: 1. This CDR3 is 15 amino acids long. The chain's CDR3 is CASSEGLAGGNEQFF. The CDR3 nucleotides read TGTGCCAGCAGTGAGGGACTAGCGGGGGGAAATGAGCAGTTCTTC.

The chain uses TRBV7-3 and TRBJ2-1; D is uncertain. Per the germline V gene, CDR1 is SGHTA and CDR2 is FQGTGA. The germline V and J ends were trimmed by 2 bases and 4 bases, with 6 bases remaining between them. The CDR3 has 13 amino acids. CDR3 protein: CASSLSGYNEQFF. The DNA for the CDR3 is TGTGCCAGCAGCTTATCCGGTTACAATGAGCAGTTCTTC.

The chain recombines TRBV11-2 with TRBJ2-5, with 10 bases aligning to TRBD1. Germline V gene sequence: CDR1 SGHAT, CDR2 FQNNGV. This CDR3 region has 18 residues. Germline trimming cut 0 bases from V and 2 bases from J; bases unmatched to any gene: 9. CDR3 sequence (DNA): TGTGCCAGCAGCTTAGACGGGCCCGGGACAGGGGCACAAGAGACCCAGTACTTC. This translates into CASSLDGPGTGAQETQYF.

This chain connects TRBV9 to TRBJ1-2, with TRBD1 as a possible D gene (6 bases). CDR3 size: 14 residues. The germline V gene has CDR1 SGDLS and CDR2 YYNGEE. Between the trimmed V and J ends, which lost 4 bases and 2 bases, there was a span of 12 bases. The CDR3 DNA reads as TGTGCCAGCAGCCTCCAGGGGACCAACTATGGCTACACCTTC. It encodes CASSLQGTNYGYTF.

The rearrangement uses TRBV11-2 and TRBJ2-3; 8 positions match TRBD2. V was clipped by 3 bases and J by 6 bases; unmatched bases: 8. CDR1 SGHAT and CDR2 FQNNGV come from the germline V gene. CDR3 size: 15 residues. The CDR3 sequence is CASSFTGGFSDTQYF. Written as DNA, the CDR3 is TGTGCCAGCAGCTTCACGGGAGGGTTCTCGGATACGCAGTATTTT.

The chain employs TRBV5-4 and TRBJ2-2, with 8 nucleotides matching TRBD2. Trimming at V came to 4 bases and at J to 0 bases, leaving 11 bases not matched to a gene. The CDR3 spans 18 residues. Germline assignment: CDR1 SGHNT and CDR2 YYREEE (reference sequence). CDR3 nucleotide sequence: TGTGCCAGCAGCCCCGCGGGCGGGGGGTACTCGAACACCGGGGAGCTGTTTTTT. It is translated as CASSPAGGGYSNTGELFF.

This chain connects TRBV19 to TRBJ2-5, with TRBD2 matching over 13 bases. The CDR3 spans 17 residues. After removal of 1 base from V and 5 bases from J, the junction contained 7 bases not matched to a gene. Looked up from germline, CDR1 is LNHDA and CDR2 is SQIVND (reference sequence). This chain's CDR3 is CASSIGLLAGGLETQYF. The DNA for the CDR3 is TGTGCCAGTAGTATAGGGTTACTAGCGGGGGGGCTCGAGACCCAGTACTTC.

The chain recombines TRBV7-8 with TRBJ2-5; 9 nucleotides align to TRBD1. The CDR3 loop spans 16 amino acids. With V trimmed by 5 bases and J by 5 bases, 12 bases remained unmatched. CDR1 is SGHVS, CDR2 FQNEAQ, per germline. The CDR3 DNA reads as TGTGCCAGCAGCCCCGACAGGGGGTCTTCCTACGAGACCCAGTACTTC. Protein: CASSPDRGSSYETQYF.

The V and J genes are TRBV7-3 and TRBJ2-3; D perhaps matches TRBD1 (6 bases). Trimming removed 5 bases from V and 4 bases from J, with 13 bases in between. CDR1 and CDR2 from the germline V gene are SGHTA and FQGTGA. The CDR3 consists of 14 residues. The CDR3 DNA sequence: TGTGCCAGCAGCCTCGACAGGTGGGCAGATACGCAGTATTTT. Amino acids: CASSLDRWADTQYF.

Written as DNA, the CDR3 is TGTGCCTGGACCTCCGGGGGTAGCGGGGGGGGTAATGAGCAGTTCTTC. Translating it yields CAWTSGGSGGGNEQFF. The chain joins TRBV30 to TRBJ2-1; 11 positions match TRBD2. The V and J ends lost 4 bases and 7 bases, in that order; junction bases with no gene match: 12. Looked up from germline, CDR1 is GTSNPN and CDR2 is SVGIG (reference sequence). The CDR3 runs 16 residues.

A remark on this clone: The same CDR3 arises from other DNA sequences in this sample as well. The chain joins TRBV7-3 to TRBJ2-1; TRBD2 agrees at 10 bases. Germline lookup yields CDR1 SGHTA and CDR2 FQGTGA. Losses at the gene ends were 4 bases for V and 6 bases for J; bases not matched to a gene: 3. This CDR3 is 14 amino acids long. The chain's CDR3 is CASSSAGGLNEQFF. The CDR3 nucleotides are TGTGCCAGCAGCTCAGCGGGGGGGCTCAATGAGCAGTTCTTC.